Detailed here is one T cell receptor beta chain. This clonotype has at least ten counts. No cognate antigen has been identified for it. No base quality information exists; no much larger clone differs at one position. To demonstrate the VDJtools post-analysis software, the study profiled TCR beta repertoires from the peripheral blood of around 13 young patients with multiple sclerosis. Multiple sclerosis patients were children and adolescents aged about 6 to 15 years. These data originate in a study of post-analysis software for immune sequencing data (dated by TCRdb to 2013 to 2016). For the study in its entirety: The recorded disease courses included relapsing-remitting, secondary progressive and progressive-relapsing multiple sclerosis, and some patients had no subtype annotation. The patient repertoires were compared against around eleven previously published healthy control repertoires obtained from donors aged 6 to 25 years. A subset of samples was prepared in parallel using single-end sample barcoding, then pooled and co-amplified after Illumina adapter ligation. Results and caveats for the whole study, not just this receptor: Patients showed significantly higher frequencies than controls for a handful of TRBV segments, among them TRBV5-6, TRBV5-1 and TRBV20-1. Normalized Chao1 diversity was significantly lower in multiple sclerosis patients than controls, suggesting substantial peripheral T-cell clonal expansion. The control group was slightly older than the multiple sclerosis patient group. Strong co-clustering of samples prepared in the same batch was shown by direct clustering with F measure, prompting a batch-effect correction.

The library was generated by PCR. The sequencing machine was an Illumina HiSeq 2500. Unique molecular identifiers were incorporated into TCR beta cDNA libraries to reduce PCR and sequencing biases. Every 1 to 10 million input T cells yielded approximately 500,000 cDNA molecules, meaning each molecule approximated one T cell. The patient libraries were prepared and sequenced with the same protocol used for the earlier healthy control dataset. Samples belonging to the same batch were prepared together, multiplexed and sequenced on a shared HiSeq lane. The original methods were these. MIGEC was used to process the raw barcoded reads, and molecular identifier groups with only a single read were discarded before consensus assembly and CDR3 extraction. VDJtools was used for post-analysis of the clonotype tables, and diversity was normalized by down-sampling every dataset to the size of the smallest sample. In repertoire overlap clustering, CDR3 amino acid sequences, but not nucleotide sequences, were matched to correct batch-related cross-sample contamination. TCRdb reworked the public reads: Q25 trimming with fastp, MiXCR clone assembly, productive beta chains retained. For every CDR3 protein sequence, its rows merge into one entry that carries the most common genes and DNA. Here the V and J calls rest on TCRdb's processing, not on the authors' analysis. In this sample the table shows a few hundred thousand distinct CDR3 sequences, 35% to 40% of which occur a single time. Of the sample, 4% to 5.5% falls within the top ten clones.

Its CDR3 holds 15 amino acids, cysteine through phenylalanine. Just CDR3 DNA is preserved here, 45 bases in frame from base 1. Per the germline V gene (reference sequence), DFQATT is the CDR1 and SNEGSKA is the CDR2. V and J are truncated by 4 bases and 3 bases respectively, leaving an intervening sequence of 13 bases. Sequences were obtained from blood. This chain joins TRBV20-1 to TRBJ2-6; a tentative D call is TRBD2 (5 bases match). The source is a girl under 18 with multiple sclerosis. CDR3 loop: CSATLAGSGANVLTF. The nucleotide sequence is given as TGCAGTGCTACCCTCGCGGGTAGTGGGGCCAACGTCCTGACTTTC.